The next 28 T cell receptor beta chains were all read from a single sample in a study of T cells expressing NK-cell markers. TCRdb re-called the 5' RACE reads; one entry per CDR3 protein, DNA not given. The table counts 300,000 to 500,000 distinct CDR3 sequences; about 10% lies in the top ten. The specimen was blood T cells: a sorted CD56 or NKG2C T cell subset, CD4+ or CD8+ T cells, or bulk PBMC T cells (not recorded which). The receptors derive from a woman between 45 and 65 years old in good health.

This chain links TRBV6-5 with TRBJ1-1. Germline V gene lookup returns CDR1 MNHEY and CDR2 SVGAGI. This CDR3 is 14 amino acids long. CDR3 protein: CASSRDSRNTEAFF.

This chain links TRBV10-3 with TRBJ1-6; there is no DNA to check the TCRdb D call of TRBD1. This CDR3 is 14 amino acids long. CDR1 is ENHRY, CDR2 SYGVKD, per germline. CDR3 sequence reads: CAISVGAENSPLHF.

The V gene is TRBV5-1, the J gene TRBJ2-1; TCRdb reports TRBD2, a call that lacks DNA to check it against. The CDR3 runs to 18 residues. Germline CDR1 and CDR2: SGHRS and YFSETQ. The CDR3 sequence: CASGLRAIGNLGTNEQFF. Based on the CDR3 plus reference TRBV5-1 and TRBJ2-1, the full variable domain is KAGVTQTPRYLIKTRGQQVTLSCSPISGHRSVSWYQQTPGQGLQFLFEYFSETQRNKGNFPGRFSGRQFSNSRSEMNVSTLELGDSALYLCASGLRAIGNLGTNEQFFGPGTRLTVL.

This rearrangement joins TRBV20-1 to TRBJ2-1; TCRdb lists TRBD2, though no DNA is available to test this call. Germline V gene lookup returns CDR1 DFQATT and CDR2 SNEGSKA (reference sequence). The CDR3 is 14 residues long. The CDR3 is CSAQPPGLEIEQFF.

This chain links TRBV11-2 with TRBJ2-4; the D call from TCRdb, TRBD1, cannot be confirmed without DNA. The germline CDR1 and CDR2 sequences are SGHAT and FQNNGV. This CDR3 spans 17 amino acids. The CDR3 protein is CASSLHTGTGRTNIQYF.

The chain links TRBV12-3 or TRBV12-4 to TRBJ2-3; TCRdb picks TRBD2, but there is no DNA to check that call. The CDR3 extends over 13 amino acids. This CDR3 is CASSQPGLRGQYF.

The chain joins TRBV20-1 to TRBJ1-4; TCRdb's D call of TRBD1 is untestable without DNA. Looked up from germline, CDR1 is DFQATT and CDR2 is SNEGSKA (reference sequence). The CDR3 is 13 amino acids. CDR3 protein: CSASGPGTEKLFF.

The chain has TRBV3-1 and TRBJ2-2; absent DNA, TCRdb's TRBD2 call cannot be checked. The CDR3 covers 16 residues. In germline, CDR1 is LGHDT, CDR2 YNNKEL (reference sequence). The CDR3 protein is CASSRASGTNTGELFF.

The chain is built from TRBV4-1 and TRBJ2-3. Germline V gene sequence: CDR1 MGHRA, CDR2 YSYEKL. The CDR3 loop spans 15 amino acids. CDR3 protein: CASSQEKLAGDTQYF.

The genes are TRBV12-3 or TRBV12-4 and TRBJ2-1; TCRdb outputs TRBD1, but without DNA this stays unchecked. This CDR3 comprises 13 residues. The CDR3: CASSLSEPGEQFF.

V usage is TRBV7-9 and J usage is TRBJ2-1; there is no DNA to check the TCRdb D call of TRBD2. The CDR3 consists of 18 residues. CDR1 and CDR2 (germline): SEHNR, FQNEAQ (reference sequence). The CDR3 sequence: CASSGLAGGPVAYNEQFF.

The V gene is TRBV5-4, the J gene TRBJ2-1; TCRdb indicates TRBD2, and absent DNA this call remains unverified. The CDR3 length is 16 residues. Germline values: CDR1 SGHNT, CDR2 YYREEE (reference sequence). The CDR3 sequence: CASSSGLAGSYNEQFF.

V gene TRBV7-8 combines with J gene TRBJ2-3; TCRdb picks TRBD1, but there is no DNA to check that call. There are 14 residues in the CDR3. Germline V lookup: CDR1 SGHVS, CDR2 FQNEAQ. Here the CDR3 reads CASSPPSATDTQYF.

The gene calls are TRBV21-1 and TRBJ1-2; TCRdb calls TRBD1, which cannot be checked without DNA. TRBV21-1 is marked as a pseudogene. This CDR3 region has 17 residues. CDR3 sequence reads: CASSRGYLSQFGYGYTF.

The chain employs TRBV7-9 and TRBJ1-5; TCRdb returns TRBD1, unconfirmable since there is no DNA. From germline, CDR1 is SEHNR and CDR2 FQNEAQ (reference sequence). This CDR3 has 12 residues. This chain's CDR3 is CASSLVPGPQHF.

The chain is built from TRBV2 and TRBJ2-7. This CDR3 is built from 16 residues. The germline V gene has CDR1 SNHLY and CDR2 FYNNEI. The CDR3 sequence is CASSAPMSGSGYEQYF.

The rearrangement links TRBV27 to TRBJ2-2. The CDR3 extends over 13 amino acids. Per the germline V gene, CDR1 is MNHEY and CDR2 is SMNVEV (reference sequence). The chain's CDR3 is CASRSFVDGELFF.

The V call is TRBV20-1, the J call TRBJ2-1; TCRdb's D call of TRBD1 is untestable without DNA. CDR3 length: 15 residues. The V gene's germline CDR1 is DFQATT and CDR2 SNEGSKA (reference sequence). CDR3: CSARDWGGKYNEQFF.

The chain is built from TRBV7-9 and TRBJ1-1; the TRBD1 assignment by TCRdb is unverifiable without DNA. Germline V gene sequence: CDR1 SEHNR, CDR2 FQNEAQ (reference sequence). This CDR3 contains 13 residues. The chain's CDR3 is CASSRLGTVEAFF.

CDR3 loop: CASSSKGLAGANTGELFF. V gene TRBV12-3 or TRBV12-4 combines with J gene TRBJ2-2; TCRdb's D call, TRBD2, is unchecked because there is no DNA. The CDR3 extends over 18 amino acids.

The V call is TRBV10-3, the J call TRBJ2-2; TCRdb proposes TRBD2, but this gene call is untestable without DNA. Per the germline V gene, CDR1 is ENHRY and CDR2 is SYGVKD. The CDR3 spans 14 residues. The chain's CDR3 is CAIPSGSVTGELFF.

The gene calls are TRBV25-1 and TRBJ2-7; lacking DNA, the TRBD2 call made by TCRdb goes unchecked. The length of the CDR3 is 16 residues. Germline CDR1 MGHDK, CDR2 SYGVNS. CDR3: CASSRIAGGSSYEQYF.

The CDR3 here is CASSWGLEDNEQFF. The J gene is TRBJ2-1, the V gene TRBV5-4; TCRdb lists TRBD2, though no DNA is available to test this call. This CDR3 has 14 amino acids. Germline V CDR1 and CDR2: SGHNT, YYREEE (reference sequence).

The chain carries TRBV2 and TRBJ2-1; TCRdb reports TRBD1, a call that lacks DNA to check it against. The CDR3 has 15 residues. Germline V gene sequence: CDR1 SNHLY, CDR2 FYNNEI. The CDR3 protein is CASSEAVGAYNEQFF.

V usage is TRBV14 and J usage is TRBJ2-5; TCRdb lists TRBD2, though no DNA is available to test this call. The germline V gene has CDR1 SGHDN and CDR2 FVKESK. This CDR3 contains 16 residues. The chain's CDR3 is CASSPLGVAGGETQYF.

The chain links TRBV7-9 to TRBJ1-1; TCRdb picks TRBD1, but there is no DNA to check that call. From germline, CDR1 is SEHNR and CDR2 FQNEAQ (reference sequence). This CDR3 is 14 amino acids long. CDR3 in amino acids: CASSFGPGDTEAFF. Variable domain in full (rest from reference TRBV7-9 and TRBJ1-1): DTGVSQNPRHKITKRGQNVTFRCDPISEHNRLYWYRQTLGQGPEFLTYFQNEAQLEKSRLLSDRFSAERPKGSFSTLEIQRTEQGDSAMYLCASSFGPGDTEAFFGQGTRLTVV.

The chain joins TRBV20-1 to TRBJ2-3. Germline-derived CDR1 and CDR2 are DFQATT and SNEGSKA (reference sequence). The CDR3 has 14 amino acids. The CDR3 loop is CSARDLALTDTQYF.

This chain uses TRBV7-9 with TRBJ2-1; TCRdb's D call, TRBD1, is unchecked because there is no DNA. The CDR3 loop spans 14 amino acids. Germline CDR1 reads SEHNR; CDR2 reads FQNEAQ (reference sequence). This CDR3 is CASSFRDPGREQFF.